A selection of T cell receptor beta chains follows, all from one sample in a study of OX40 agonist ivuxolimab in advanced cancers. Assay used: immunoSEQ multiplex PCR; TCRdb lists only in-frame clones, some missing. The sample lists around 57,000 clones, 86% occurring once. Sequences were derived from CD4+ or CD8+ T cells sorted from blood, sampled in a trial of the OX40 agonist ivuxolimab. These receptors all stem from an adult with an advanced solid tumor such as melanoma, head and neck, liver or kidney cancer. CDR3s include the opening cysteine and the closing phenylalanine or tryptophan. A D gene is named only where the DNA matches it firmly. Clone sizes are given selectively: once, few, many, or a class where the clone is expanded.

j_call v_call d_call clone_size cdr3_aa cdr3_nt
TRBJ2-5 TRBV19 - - CASSKTTNQETQYF TGTGCCAGTAGTAAAACTACTAACCAAGAGACCCAGTACTTC
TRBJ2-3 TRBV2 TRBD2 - CASSEGLASGGDTQYF TGTGCCAGCAGTGAAGGGTTAGCTAGCGGCGGAGATACGCAGTATTTT
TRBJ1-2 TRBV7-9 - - CASSLAGVNDGYTF TGTGCCAGCAGCTTGGCGGGGGTCAATGATGGCTACACCTTC
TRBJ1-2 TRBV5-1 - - CASSLNGDNPYGYTF TGCGCCAGCAGCTTGAACGGGGACAATCCCTATGGCTACACCTTC
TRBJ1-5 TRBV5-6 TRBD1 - CASSPSGTGAVQPQHF TGTGCCAGCAGCCCCTCCGGGACAGGGGCCGTTCAGCCCCAGCATTTT
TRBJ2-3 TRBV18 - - CASSPVTVRDTQYF TGTGCCAGCTCACCCGTTACCGTCCGAGATACGCAGTATTTT
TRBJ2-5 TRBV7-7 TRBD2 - CASSSSGATQETQYF TGTGCTAGCAGCTCCAGCGGGGCGACACAAGAGACCCAGTACTTC
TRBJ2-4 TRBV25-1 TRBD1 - CASSLQGAQNIQYF TGTGCCAGCAGCTTACAGGGGGCGCAAAACATTCAGTACTTC
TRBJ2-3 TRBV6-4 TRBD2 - CATRTSGSSDTQYF TGTGCCACCCGGACTAGCGGGAGCTCAGATACGCAGTATTTT
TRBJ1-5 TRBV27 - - CASSLGAALGQPQHF TGTGCCAGCAGTTTAGGGGCAGCTTTGGGCCAGCCCCAGCATTTT
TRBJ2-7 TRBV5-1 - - CASMPDLYSYEQYF TGCGCCAGCATGCCAGACCTTTATTCCTACGAGCAGTACTTC
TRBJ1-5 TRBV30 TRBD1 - CAWSAGTGEGQPQHF TGTGCCTGGAGTGCCGGGACAGGGGAAGGTCAGCCCCAGCATTTT
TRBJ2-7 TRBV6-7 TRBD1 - CASSCRDRVYEQYF TGTGCCAGCAGTTGCCGGGACAGGGTCTACGAGCAGTACTTC
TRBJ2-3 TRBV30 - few CAWAPSTDTQYF TGTGCCTGGGCCCCCAGCACAGATACGCAGTATTTT
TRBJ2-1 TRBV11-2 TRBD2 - CASSPRTSGNLYNEQFF TGTGCCAGCAGCCCGAGGACTAGCGGGAACCTTTACAATGAGCAGTTCTTC
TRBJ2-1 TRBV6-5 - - CASSSQGYEQFF TGTGCCAGCAGTTCACAGGGTTATGAGCAGTTCTTC
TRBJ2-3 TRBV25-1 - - CASSELPGLGTDTQYF TGTGCCAGCAGTGAACTCCCGGGCCTCGGGACAGATACGCAGTATTTT
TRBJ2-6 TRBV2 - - CASRGLGANVLTF TGTGCCAGCAGGGGGCTTGGGGCCAACGTCCTGACTTTC